What follows is one TCR beta chain and its context. Its antigen remains unknown. The germline V gene has CDR1 SNHLY and CDR2 FYNNEI. Trimming took 3 bases from V and 4 from J, leaving 13 bases between them. The CDR3 runs to 14 residues. MiXCR was run by TCRdb on the RT-PCR reads, yielding one entry per CDR3 protein. The data show a few hundred thousand distinct CDR3 sequences, about 20% seen once. The sample originates from a study of response to subunit inactivated influenza vaccine. Study-wide findings and caveats: Seasonal influenza vaccination, on each occasion, was suggested by the authors to recruit few new T cells.

This receptor was obtained from a man in his fifties or sixties who received an inactivated influenza vaccine. V usage is TRBV2 and J usage is TRBJ2-7, with D unresolved. Here the sequenced sample was PBMCs from blood, taken 21 months after vaccination. The CDR3 protein is CASSELGIAYEQYF. CDR3 DNA sequence: TGTGCCAGCAGTGAGTTAGGAATAGCTTACGAGCAGTACTTC.